The T cell receptor (beta chain) described here comes from a study of Tregs in tolerant kidney transplant recipients (dated by TCRdb to between 2019 and 2020). Looking at the study overall: The study used TCRbeta sequencing to identify donor-specific regulatory T cells before combined kidney and bone marrow transplantation, then tracked those cells after transplant.

For this clone: The clone's antigen remains unknown. Base quality data are lacking; no much larger clone is found one base away.

The paper as a whole reports these results and caveats: Because the PCR primers were changed over time for some patients, nucleotide-level comparison could not be performed across the samples from those patients. Because only a small number of patients were included, the study had limitations, and the results will need to be validated in larger populations as well as under other immunosuppression protocols. Biological reproducibility was not directly assessed, although technical replication error appeared to be minimal. The most biologically relevant and donor-specific TCRbeta repertoire appeared to be identified by expanding Tregs with activated donor B cells. In tolerant patients, donor-specific Tregs expanded more than Tregs overall, which suggests antigen-driven rather than nonspecific expansion.

For TCRbeta CDR3 sequencing, genomic DNA was extracted from sorted cells using the QIAGEN DNeasy Blood and Tissue Kit. High-throughput TCRbeta CDR3 sequencing, which included PCR amplification with bias correction and internal controls, was done commercially through immunoSEQ. The paper's processing steps were these. A unique productive TCRbeta sequence was defined by the CDR3 nucleotide sequence when primers matched, and otherwise by the CDR3 amino acid sequence together with the Vbeta and Jbeta genes. As a correction for sorting error, sequences shared between sorted populations at a frequency ratio of 2:1 or less were discarded, and the remaining shared sequences were assigned to the higher population. Donor-reactive sequences were defined as at least 5-fold expanded in CFSE-low cells versus unstimulated cells, with frequency of at least 0.01% in CFSE-low cells. Jensen-Shannon divergence calculated on the top 100 TCRbeta sequences ranked by frequency was used to measure repertoire divergence. For samples with multiple sequencing runs, sorting error was corrected separately for each run before the runs were pooled. What TCRdb holds here is the immuneACCESS table cut down to in-frame rearrangements. Part of the clones is not present; checked against another copy, under half of the missing clones reflect an unresolved V gene, and the others are unexplained. The DNA gave D and trimming, while V, J and clone size come from that table. The table for this sample lists tens of thousands of clones; 90% to 95% of them were counted only once. 13% to 15% of the sample lies in the top ten.

Transplants used related donors with nonmyeloablative bone marrow transplantation; mixed chimerism was transient in the human trials. Unstimulated Tregs (CD4+CD25+CD127-), CD4+ non-Tregs (CD4+CD25-), CD4 and CD8 cells were FACS-sorted from thawed PBMCs. The patients were a few recipients of combined kidney and bone marrow transplants from the ITN036ST trial, and samples were available only from these trial subjects. Healthy control blood was separated into PBMCs by Ficoll density gradient and cryopreserved, and patient PBMCs were collected both before and after transplant. As encoded in the germline V gene, CDR1 is SGDLS while CDR2 is YYNGEE. Trimming takes 0 bases off V and 4 bases off J; junction bases not matched to a gene: 10. Counted from cysteine to phenylalanine, this CDR3 has 17 amino acids. Only CDR3 DNA is held: 51 bases, read in frame from base 1.

Sequencing used CD8+ T cells from blood (PBMCs), obtained 24 months after the transplant. The sequence links TRBV9 to TRBJ2-5, and TRBD1 aligns with 9 junction nucleotides. The source of this sequence is a human patient who received a combined kidney and bone marrow transplant. Following transplantation, T cells from the graft donor may be among those present. The sequenced DNA is TGTGCCAGCAGCGTAGGCAGGGGACAGGGTCTAGGAGAGACCCAGTACTTC. Translated, this gives CASSVGRGQGLGETQYF.